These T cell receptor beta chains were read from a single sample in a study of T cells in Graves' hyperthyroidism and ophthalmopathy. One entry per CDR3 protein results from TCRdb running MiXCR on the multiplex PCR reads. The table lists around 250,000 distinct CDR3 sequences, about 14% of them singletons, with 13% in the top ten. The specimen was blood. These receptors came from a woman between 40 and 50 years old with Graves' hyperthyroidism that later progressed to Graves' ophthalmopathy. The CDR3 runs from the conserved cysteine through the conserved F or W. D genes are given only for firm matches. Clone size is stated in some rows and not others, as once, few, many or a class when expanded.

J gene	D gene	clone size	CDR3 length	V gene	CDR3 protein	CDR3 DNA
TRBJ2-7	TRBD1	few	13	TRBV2	CASNEGQGYEQYF	TGTGCCAGCAACGAAGGACAGGGCTACGAGCAGTACTTC
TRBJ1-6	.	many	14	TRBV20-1	CSPYGGNLNSPLHF	TGCAGCCCGTACGGGGGAAACCTAAATTCACCCCTCCACTTT
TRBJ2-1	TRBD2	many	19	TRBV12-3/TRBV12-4	CASSPYPTFGLAGDNEQFF	TGTGCCAGCAGTCCTTACCCCACTTTCGGACTAGCGGGAGACAATGAGCAGTTCTTC
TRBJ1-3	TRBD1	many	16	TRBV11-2	CASSVSGQANGDTIYF	TGTGCCAGCAGCGTGTCAGGACAGGCGAACGGAGACACCATATATTTT
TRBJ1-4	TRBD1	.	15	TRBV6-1	CASSDQTGGNEKLFF	TGTGCCAGCAGTGACCAGACAGGGGGGAATGAAAAACTGTTTTTT
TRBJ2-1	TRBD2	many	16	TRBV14	CASSQTSGRKYNEQFF	TGTGCCAGCAGCCAGACTAGCGGGAGGAAGTACAATGAGCAGTTCTTC
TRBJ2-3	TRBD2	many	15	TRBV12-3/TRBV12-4	CASSLGGRVTDTQYF	TGTGCCAGCAGTTTAGGCGGGAGGGTCACAGATACGCAGTATTTT
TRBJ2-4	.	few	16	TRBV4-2	CASSQDLTGLKGIQYF	TGTGCCAGCAGCCAAGACCTCACAGGATTGAAAGGCATTCAGTACTTC
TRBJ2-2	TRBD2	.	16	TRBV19	CASSQVAGGYAGELFF	TGTGCCAGTAGTCAGGTAGCGGGAGGCTACGCCGGGGAGCTGTTTTTT
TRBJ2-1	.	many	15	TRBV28	CATRRGMHTYNEQFF	TGTGCCACCAGAAGAGGGATGCACACCTACAATGAGCAGTTCTTC
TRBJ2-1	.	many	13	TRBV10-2	CASSEMLANEQFF	TGCGCCAGCAGTGAGATGCTAGCTAATGAGCAGTTCTTC
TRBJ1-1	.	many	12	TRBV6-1	CASRNQGSEAFF	TGTGCCAGCAGAAATCAGGGTTCTGAAGCTTTCTTT
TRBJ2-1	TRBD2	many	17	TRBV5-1	CASSPKFSGSSYNEQFF	TGCGCCAGCAGCCCCAAATTTAGCGGGAGCTCCTACAATGAGCAGTTCTTC
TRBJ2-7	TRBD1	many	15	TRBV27	CASSLSGTGIYEQYF	TGTGCCAGCAGTTTGAGTGGGACAGGGATCTACGAGCAGTACTTC
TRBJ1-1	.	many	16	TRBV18	CASSPRLGSMDTEAFF	TGTGCCAGCTCACCAAGGCTAGGGTCTATGGACACTGAAGCTTTCTTT
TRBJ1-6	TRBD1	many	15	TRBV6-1	CASSYETGTNSPLHF	TGTGCCAGCAGCTATGAGACAGGGACTAATTCACCCCTCCACTTT
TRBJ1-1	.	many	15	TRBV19	CASSISFGPNTEAFF	TGTGCCAGTAGTATTAGCTTCGGGCCGAACACTGAAGCTTTCTTT
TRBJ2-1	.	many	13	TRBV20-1	CSVPKVHTNEQFF	TGCAGTGTACCCAAGGTCCATACGAATGAGCAGTTCTTC
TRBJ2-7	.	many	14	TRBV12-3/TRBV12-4	CASSFTDSLYEQYF	TGTGCCAGCAGTTTTACCGACAGCCTCTACGAGCAGTACTTC
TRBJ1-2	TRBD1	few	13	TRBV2	CASRFTGDYGYTF	TGTGCCAGCAGATTTACAGGGGACTATGGCTACACCTTC
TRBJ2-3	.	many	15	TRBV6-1	CASRNSGASTDTQYF	TGTGCCAGCAGAAATAGTGGCGCAAGCACAGATACGCAGTATTTT
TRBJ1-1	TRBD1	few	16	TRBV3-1	CASSRYFRGLNTEAFF	TGTGCCAGCAGCCGATACTTCAGGGGGCTGAACACTGAAGCTTTCTTT
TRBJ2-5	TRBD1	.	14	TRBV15	CATSRGDRGETQYF	TGTGCCACCAGCAGGGGGGACAGGGGGGAGACCCAGTACTTC
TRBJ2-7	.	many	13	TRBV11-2	CASSLDNPYEQYF	TGTGCCAGCAGCCTGGACAACCCCTACGAGCAGTACTTC